This TCR beta chain was sequenced for a study of blood T cell repertoires in COVID-19. This clone was counted once. Here immunoSEQ multiplex PCR was the method, and the copy in TCRdb shows in-frame clones only, minus some. There are about 82,000 clones in the sample; about 80% occur only once, and about 11% lies in the top ten. Germline CDR1 is SGHTA and CDR2 is FQGTGA. The CDR3 runs 12 residues. V was shortened by 4 bases and J by 8 bases, with 11 bases between the two germline ends. The receptor's source is a woman in her thirties or forties with active or convalescent COVID-19. The chain has TRBV7-3 and TRBJ1-2; perhaps TRBD1 as D (6 bases). Sequenced sample: peripheral blood. The CDR3 DNA follows: TGTGCCAGCAGCTCACAGGGTGGCGGCTACACCTTC. Its translation is CASSSQGGGYTF.